This T cell receptor (beta chain) was observed in a study of neurological immune-mediated disorders (dated by TCRdb to between 2018 and 2021). Regarding the complete study: Among the roughly 35 multiple sclerosis patients, approximately 31 had relapsing-remitting MS and 3 had secondary progressive MS. The cohort included approximately 68 subjects: approximately 15 with HAM/TSP, some 34 with multiple sclerosis, and approximately 20 healthy controls. The roughly 110 TCR-beta libraries covered PBMC samples along with longitudinal samples, technical triplicates, and paired sorted CD4+ and CD8+ T-cell subsets. Peripheral blood TCR-beta repertoires from HTLV-I-associated myelopathy (HAM/TSP) patients, multiple sclerosis patients and healthy controls were compared by UMI-based sequencing.

cDNA was synthesized by template-switch 5'RACE using a primer with a 10-nucleotide random unique molecular identifier that tagged each TCR transcript. Over 190 million TCR-beta sequences, covering 15-18 subjects, were produced in each sequencing run. The RNeasy kit was used for extraction of total RNA. TCR-beta VDJ regions were amplified with primers for the TCR constant region and the 5'RACE anchor, using the KAPA Real-time Library Amplification kit. A first PCR added sample indexes and Illumina adaptors, and a second PCR then raised library yield. After purification with Ampure beads, the TCR product of roughly 650 bp was size-selected on a 2% E-gel SizeSelection system. Before pooling, libraries had their quality checked on a Bioanalyzer, their concentration measured with Qubit, and their quantity determined with the Kapa Library Quantification kit. An Illumina HiSeq 2500 was used to sequence the libraries paired-end at 2 x 150 bp. To increase sequence diversity, about 25-31% phiX was spiked into each library pool. The original pipeline was this. Quality-filtered reads were processed with the UMI-based MiGEC pipeline, which removed over 75% of raw TCR sequences during error correction. IMGT germline references were used for alignment of VDJ genes, and clonotypes were defined by a unique CDR3 amino acid sequence together with V-J genes. Clonal expansion, Shannon diversity and CDR3 relatedness were evaluated with VDJtools (CalcPairwiseDistances, ClusterSamples), while phylogenetic trees were built in CLCbio workbench. A clone was classed as expanded if it had 8 or more unique UMIs, a cutoff based on coefficient-of-variation modelling across technical triplicates. Using fastp at Q25 and MiXCR, TCRdb reprocessed the public reads and kept productive beta chains. Rows merge per CDR3 protein into single entries with the most common DNA and genes. It is TCRdb's table, rather than the study itself, that gives the V and J calls and clone size. Across this sample there are about 25,000 distinct CDR3 sequences, with 3.3% seen only once. The top ten clones comprise more than 6% of the sample.

This clonotype was observed many times. Its antigen remains unidentified. Per-nucleotide qualities are absent, and no much larger clonotype sits a single base away. A distance of 12 bases separates the germline ends of V and J, which lose 2 bases and 7 bases respectively. There are 14 amino acids in the CDR3, from cysteine to phenylalanine inclusive. Only the CDR3 portion is preserved as DNA: 42 bases, with reading frame beginning at the first base. Overall study outcomes, separate from this receptor: TCR clonal expansion was highest in HAM/TSP patients and lowest in MS patients, with MS patients falling below even healthy controls. In phylogenetic analysis, the repertoires of 18 of 34 MS patients grouped into a cluster of related CDR3 sequences, which suggests a possible signature at the repertoire level. No clinical or MRI features were associated with the MS cluster, and the authors said that larger cohorts are needed. No identical CDR3 amino acid sequences were shared among expanded clones across subjects, suggesting private TCR-beta repertoires in all groups.

Unsorted PBMC libraries were generated from 2 million PBMCs stored in RNAlater at -80 °C until RNA extraction. Multiple sclerosis patients were enrolled in a US clinical protocol under which disease progression was evaluated by magnetic resonance imaging. Peripheral blood was subjected to Ficoll-Hypaque density gradient centrifugation to isolate PBMCs, which were then cryopreserved in liquid nitrogen. The specimen sequenced was PBMCs. This clonotype originated in a woman aged 25-40 years with multiple sclerosis. This sequence uses TRBV12-3 or TRBV12-4 and TRBJ2-1; the D gene identity is not certain. The CDR3 protein: CASSLNRVGNEQFF. The nucleotides read TGTGCCAGCAGTTTAAACCGGGTGGGGAATGAGCAGTTCTTC.